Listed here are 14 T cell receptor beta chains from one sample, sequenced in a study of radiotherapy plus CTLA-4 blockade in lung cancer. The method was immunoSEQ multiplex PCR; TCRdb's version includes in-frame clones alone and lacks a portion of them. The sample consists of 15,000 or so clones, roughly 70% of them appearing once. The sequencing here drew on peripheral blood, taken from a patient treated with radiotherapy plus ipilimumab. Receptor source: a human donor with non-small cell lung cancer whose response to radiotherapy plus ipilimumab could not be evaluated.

The CDR3 DNA reads as TGTGCCAGCAGCTTAATGTCTAGCACAGATACGCAGTATTTT. Encoded protein: CASSLMSSTDTQYF. The chain uses TRBV7-8 and TRBJ2-3; D unresolved. The V end was cut by 2 bases, the J end by 0 bases, with 6 bases between. The germline CDR1 and CDR2 sequences are SGHVS and FQNEAQ. The CDR3 covers 14 residues.

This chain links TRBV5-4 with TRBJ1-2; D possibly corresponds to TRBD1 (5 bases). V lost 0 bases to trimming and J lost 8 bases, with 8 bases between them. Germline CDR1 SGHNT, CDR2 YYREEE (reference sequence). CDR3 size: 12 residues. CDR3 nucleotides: TGTGCCAGCAGCTTGGACAGGAGAGGCTACACCTTC. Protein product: CASSLDRRGYTF.

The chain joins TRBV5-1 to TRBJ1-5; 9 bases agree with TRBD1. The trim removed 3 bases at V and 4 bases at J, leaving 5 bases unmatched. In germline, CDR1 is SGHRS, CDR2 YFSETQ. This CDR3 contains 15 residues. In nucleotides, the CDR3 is TGCGCCAGCAGCTGGGGACAGGGACAAAATCAGCCCCAGCATTTT. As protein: CASSWGQGQNQPQHF.

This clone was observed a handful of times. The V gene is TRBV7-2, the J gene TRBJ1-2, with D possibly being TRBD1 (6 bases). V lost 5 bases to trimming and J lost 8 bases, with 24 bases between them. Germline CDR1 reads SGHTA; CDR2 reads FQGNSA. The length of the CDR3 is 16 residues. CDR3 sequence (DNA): TGTGCCAGCAGCACCCATGCTCGGGGGGCAGCTCAGGGCTACACCTTC. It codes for CASSTHARGAAQGYTF.

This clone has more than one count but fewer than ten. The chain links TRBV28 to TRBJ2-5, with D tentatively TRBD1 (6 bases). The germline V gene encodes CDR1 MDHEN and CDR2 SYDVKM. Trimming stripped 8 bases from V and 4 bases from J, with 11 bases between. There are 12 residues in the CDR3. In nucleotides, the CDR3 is TGTGCCAGCCGGACAGCGTCAGAGACCCAGTACTTC. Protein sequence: CASRTASETQYF.

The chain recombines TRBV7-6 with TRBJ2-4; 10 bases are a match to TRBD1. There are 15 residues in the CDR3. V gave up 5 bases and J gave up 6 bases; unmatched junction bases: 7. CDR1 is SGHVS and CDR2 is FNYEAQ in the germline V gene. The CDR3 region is CASSPRQGAGNIQYF. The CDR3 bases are TGTGCCAGCAGCCCCCGACAGGGGGCTGGAAACATTCAGTACTTC.

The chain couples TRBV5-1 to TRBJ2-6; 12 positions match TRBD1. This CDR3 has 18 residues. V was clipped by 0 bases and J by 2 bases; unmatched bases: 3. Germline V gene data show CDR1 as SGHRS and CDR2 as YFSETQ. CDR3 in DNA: TGCGCCAGCAGCTTGGACGGGACAGGGGGCGCTGGGGCCAACGTCCTGACTTTC. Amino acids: CASSLDGTGGAGANVLTF.

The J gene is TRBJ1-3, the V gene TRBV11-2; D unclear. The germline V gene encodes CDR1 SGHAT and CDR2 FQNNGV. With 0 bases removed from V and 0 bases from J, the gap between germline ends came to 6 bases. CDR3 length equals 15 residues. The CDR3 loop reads CASSLESLSGNTIYF. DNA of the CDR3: TGTGCCAGCAGCTTAGAATCCCTCTCTGGAAACACCATATATTTT.

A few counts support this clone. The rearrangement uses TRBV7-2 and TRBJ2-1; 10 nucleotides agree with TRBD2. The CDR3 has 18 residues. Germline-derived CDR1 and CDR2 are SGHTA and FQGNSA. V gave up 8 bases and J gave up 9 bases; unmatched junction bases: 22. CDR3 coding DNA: TGTGCCAGCGGCCGTCAAACTGGGCAGCGGGGGGGCCGGGGTGAGCAGTTCTTC. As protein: CASGRQTGQRGGRGEQFF.

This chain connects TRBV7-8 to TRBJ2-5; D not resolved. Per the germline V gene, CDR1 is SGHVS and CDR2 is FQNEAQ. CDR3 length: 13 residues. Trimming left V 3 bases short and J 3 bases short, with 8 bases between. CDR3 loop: CASSFPYKETQYF. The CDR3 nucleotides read TGTGCCAGCAGCTTTCCCTATAAAGAGACCCAGTACTTC.

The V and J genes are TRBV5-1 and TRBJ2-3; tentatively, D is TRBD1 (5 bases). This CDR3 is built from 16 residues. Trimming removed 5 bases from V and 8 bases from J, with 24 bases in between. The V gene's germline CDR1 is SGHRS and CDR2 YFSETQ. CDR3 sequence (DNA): TGCGCCAGCAGTAGTAATCAGGGCGGCTTGAAGGGTACGCAGTATTTT. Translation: CASSSNQGGLKGTQYF.

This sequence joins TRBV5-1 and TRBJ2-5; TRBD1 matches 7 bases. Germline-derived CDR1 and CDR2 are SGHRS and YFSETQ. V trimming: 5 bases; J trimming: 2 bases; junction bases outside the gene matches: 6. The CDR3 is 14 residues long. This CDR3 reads CASSRDSQQETQYF. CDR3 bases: TGCGCCAGCAGTCGGGACAGCCAACAAGAGACCCAGTACTTC.

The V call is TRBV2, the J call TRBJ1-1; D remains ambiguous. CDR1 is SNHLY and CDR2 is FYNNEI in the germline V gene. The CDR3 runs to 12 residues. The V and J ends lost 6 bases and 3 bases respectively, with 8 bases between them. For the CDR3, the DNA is TGTGCCAGCAGCGTCTTCGACACTGAAGCTTTCTTT. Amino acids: CASSVFDTEAFF.

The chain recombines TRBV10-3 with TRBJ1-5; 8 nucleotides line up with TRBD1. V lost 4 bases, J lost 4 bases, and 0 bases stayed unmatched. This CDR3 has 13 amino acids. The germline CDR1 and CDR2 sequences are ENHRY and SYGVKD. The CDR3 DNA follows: TGTGCCATCAGTGGGACAGGGAATCAGCCCCAGCATTTT. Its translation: CAISGTGNQPQHF.